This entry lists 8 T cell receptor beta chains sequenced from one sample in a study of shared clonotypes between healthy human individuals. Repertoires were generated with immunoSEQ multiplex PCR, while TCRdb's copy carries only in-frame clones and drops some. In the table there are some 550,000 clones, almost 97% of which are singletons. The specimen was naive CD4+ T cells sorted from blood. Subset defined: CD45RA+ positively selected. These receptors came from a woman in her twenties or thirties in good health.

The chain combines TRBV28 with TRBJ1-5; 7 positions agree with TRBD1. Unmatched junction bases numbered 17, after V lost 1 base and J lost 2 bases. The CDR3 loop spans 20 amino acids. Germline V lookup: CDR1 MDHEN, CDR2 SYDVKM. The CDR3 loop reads CASSLSPLGLNRGGNQPQHF. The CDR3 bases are TGTGCCAGCAGTTTATCCCCACTTGGCTTGAACAGGGGAGGCAATCAGCCCCAGCATTTT.

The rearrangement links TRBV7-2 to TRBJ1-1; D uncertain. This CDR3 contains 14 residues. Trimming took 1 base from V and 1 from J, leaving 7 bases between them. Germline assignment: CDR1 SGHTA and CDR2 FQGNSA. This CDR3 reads CASSLDGGNTEAFF. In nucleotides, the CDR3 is TGTGCCAGCAGCTTAGACGGCGGGAACACTGAAGCTTTCTTT.

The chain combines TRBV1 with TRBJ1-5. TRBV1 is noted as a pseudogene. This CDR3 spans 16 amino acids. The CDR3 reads CTSSQTYWGESRPQHF. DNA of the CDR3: TGCACCAGCAGCCAAACTTACTGGGGGGAGAGTAGGCCCCAGCATTTT.

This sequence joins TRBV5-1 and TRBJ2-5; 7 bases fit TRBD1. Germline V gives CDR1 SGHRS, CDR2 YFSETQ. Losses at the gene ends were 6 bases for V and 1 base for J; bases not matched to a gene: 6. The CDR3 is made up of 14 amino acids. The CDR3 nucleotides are TGCGCCAGCAAGTCAACAGGGGCCCAAGAGACCCAGTACTTC. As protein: CASKSTGAQETQYF.

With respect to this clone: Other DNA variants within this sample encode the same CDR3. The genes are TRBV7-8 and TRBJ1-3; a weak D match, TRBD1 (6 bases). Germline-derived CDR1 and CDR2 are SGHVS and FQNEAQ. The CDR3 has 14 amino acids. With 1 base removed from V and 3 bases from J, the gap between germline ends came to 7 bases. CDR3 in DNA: TGTGCCAGCAGCTTAGGGGGGCTTGGAAACACCATATATTTT. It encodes CASSLGGLGNTIYF.

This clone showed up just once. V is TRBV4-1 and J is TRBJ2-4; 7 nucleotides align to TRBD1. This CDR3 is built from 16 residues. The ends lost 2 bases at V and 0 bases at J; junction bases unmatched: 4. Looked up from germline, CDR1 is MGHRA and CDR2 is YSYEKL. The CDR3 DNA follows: TGCGCCAGCAGCCAAAGACAGGGTCTAGCCAAAAACATTCAGTACTTC. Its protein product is CASSQRQGLAKNIQYF.

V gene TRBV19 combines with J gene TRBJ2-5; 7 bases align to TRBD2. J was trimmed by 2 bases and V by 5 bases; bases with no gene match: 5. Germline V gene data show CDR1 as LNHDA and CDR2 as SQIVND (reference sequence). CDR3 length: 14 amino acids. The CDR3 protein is CASSGRDLQETQYF. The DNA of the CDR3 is TGTGCCAGTAGTGGGAGGGACTTACAAGAGACCCAGTACTTC.

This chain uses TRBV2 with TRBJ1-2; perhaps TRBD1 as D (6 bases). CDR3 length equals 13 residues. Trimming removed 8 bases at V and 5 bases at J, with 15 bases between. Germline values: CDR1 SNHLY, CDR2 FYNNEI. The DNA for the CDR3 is TGTGCCAGCGGACGGGAGGGGGTGTATGGCTACACCTTC. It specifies CASGREGVYGYTF. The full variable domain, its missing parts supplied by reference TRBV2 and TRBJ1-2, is EPEVTQTPSHQVTQMGQEVILRCVPISNHLYFYWYRQILGQKVEFLVSFYNNEISEKSEIFDDQFSVERPDGSNFTLKIRSTKLEDSAMYFCASGREGVYGYTFGSGTRLTVV.